Each of the 11 T cell receptor beta chains below was sequenced from the same sample in a study of T cell responses to AZD1222 COVID-19 vaccine. Repertoires were generated with immunoSEQ multiplex PCR, while TCRdb's copy carries only in-frame clones and drops some. Among 100,000 to 150,000 clones listed, 85% to 90% were seen once. Source: peripheral blood, taken on day 0 of AZD1222 vaccination. Receptor source: an adult in good health.

The rearrangement joins TRBV27 to TRBJ2-7; 9 bases map to TRBD1. Trimming at V came to 4 bases and at J to 0 bases, leaving 4 bases not matched to a gene. The germline CDR1 and CDR2 sequences are MNHEY and SMNVEV (reference sequence). The CDR3 is 15 residues long. The CDR3 DNA reads as TGTGCCAGCAGTTGGACAGGGGCCGCCTCCTACGAGCAGTACTTC. Its protein is CASSWTGAASYEQYF.

This chain connects TRBV5-8 to TRBJ1-4; the D is unclear. V was trimmed by 3 bases and J by 3 bases, leaving 24 bases between them. The CDR3 has 19 residues. Germline CDR1 SGHTS, CDR2 YDEGEE. The CDR3 spells CASSSPRWSNPRANEKLFF. CDR3 nucleotides: TGTGCCAGCAGCTCTCCCCGCTGGTCAAACCCTCGGGCTAATGAAAAACTGTTTTTT.

This rearrangement joins TRBV30 to TRBJ1-1; TRBD1 might be the D (5 bases). Germline V lookup: CDR1 GTSNPN, CDR2 SVGIG (reference sequence). The CDR3 covers 14 residues. Trimming took 2 bases from V and 4 from J, leaving 14 bases between them. The CDR3 reads CAWSPTRVVTEAFF. The CDR3 nucleotides read TGTGCCTGGAGTCCAACCAGGGTAGTCACTGAAGCTTTCTTT.

The genes are TRBV19 and TRBJ2-5; 7 nucleotides line up with TRBD2. J was trimmed by 1 base and V by 8 bases; bases with no gene match: 7. There are 14 residues in the CDR3. CDR1 is LNHDA and CDR2 is SQIVND in the germline V gene (reference sequence). This CDR3 reads CASSGQRGQETQYF. CDR3 nucleotides: TGTGCCAGTTCGGGTCAGCGGGGCCAAGAGACCCAGTACTTC.

The rearrangement links TRBV28 to TRBJ1-2, with 7 bases identical to TRBD1. Germline V gene lookup returns CDR1 MDHEN and CDR2 SYDVKM. J was trimmed by 5 bases and V by 8 bases; bases with no gene match: 8. This CDR3 is 13 amino acids long. The CDR3 DNA sequence: TGTGCCAGCCTAACACAGGGGCGGTATGGCTACACCTTC. This encodes CASLTQGRYGYTF.

V gene TRBV29-1 combines with J gene TRBJ1-2; 9 bases agree with TRBD1. Germline-derived CDR1 and CDR2 are SQVTM and ANQGSEA. The CDR3 totals 13 residues. V was clipped by 4 bases and J by 8 bases; unmatched bases: 8. CDR3 protein: CSVGGQGGSGYTF. The CDR3 bases are TGCAGCGTTGGGGGACAGGGCGGCAGCGGCTACACCTTC.

The chain is built from TRBV4-1 and TRBJ2-3, with 7 bases that match TRBD1. The V gene's germline CDR1 is MGHRA and CDR2 YSYEKL. CDR3 size: 16 residues. Losses at the gene ends were 4 bases for V and 6 bases for J; bases not matched to a gene: 13. CDR3 sequence (DNA): TGCGCCAGCAGCCTTACGGACAGGTTCGCGTCCGATACGCAGTATTTT. It specifies CASSLTDRFASDTQYF.

With regard to this clone: Sequence at one end of the junction differs from germline and may be a read error. The V and J genes are TRBV10-2 and TRBJ2-3, with a weak D call TRBD2 (6 bases). Germline CDR1 is WSHSY and CDR2 is SAAADI. This CDR3 is built from 13 residues. The CDR3 nucleotides are TGCGCCAGCAGTGAGTCCGGGCGGGGTAGTCTGAATTTT. Protein product: CASSESGRGSLNF.

This chain uses TRBV11-2 with TRBJ1-6; 12 nucleotides line up with TRBD1. Trimming cost V 0 bases and J 10 bases; bases outside gene matches: 1. The germline CDR1 and CDR2 sequences are SGHAT and FQNNGV. This CDR3 is 15 amino acids long. CDR3 bases: TGTGCCAGCAGCTTAGAGGGACAGGGGGCATCACCCCTCCACTTT. This encodes CASSLEGQGASPLHF. Filled out from reference TRBV11-2 and TRBJ1-6, the complete variable domain reads EAGVAQSPRYKIIEKRQSVAFWCNPISGHATLYWYQQILGQGPKLLIQFQNNGVVDDSQLPKDRFSAERLKGVDSTLKIQPAKLEDSAVYLCASSLEGQGASPLHFGNGTRLTVT.

V usage is TRBV4-1 and J usage is TRBJ1-1; 7 bases fit TRBD1. The length of the CDR3 is 15 residues. J was trimmed by 3 bases and V by 1 base; bases with no gene match: 5. The V gene's germline CDR1 is MGHRA and CDR2 YSYEKL. CDR3 sequence reads: CASSQAPGGHTEAFF. As DNA, the CDR3 is TGCGCCAGCAGCCAAGCTCCAGGGGGGCACACTGAAGCTTTCTTT.

The rearrangement links TRBV10-1 to TRBJ1-5; 8 nucleotides match TRBD1. Germline CDR1 is WNHNN and CDR2 is SYGVQD (reference sequence). This CDR3 comprises 15 residues. Losses at the gene ends were 6 bases for V and 3 bases for J; bases not matched to a gene: 7. The CDR3 region has the DNA TGCGCCAGCAGCTCGGACAGGGAGGCCAATCAGCCCCAGCATTTT. This encodes CASSSDREANQPQHF.